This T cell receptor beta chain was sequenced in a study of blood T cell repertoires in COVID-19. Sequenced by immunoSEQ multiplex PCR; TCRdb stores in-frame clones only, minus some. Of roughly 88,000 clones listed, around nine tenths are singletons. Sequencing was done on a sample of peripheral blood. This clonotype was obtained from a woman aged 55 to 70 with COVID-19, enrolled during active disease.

The CDR3 DNA reads TGCGCCAGCAGTATCCTAGCGGGGGGGTACTACAATGAGCAGTTCTTC. This gives the protein CASSILAGGYYNEQFF. The rearrangement uses TRBV5-1 and TRBJ2-1; 12 positions match TRBD2. The germline V gene encodes CDR1 SGHRS and CDR2 YFSETQ. This CDR3 is 16 amino acids long. V dropped 5 bases and J dropped 3; count of bases not matched to a gene: 6.